This T cell receptor (beta chain) originates from a study of T-cell memory formation after mild COVID-19. Study-wide background: The study found TCR clusters largely donor specific. The study, taken as a whole, reports: CD4+ contracting clones were found mainly in CM and EM, and CD8+ ones in EMRA. Day 15 to 85 contractors were CD4/CD8 balanced; later expanders leaned CD4+. Cross-reactive memory appears to have joined, as suggested by some responding clones showing up in pre-infection memory.

V dropped 2 bases and J dropped 3 bases, with 13 bases sitting between them. The CDR3 length is 15 residues. Worth noting for this clonotype: The antigen is not known.

From the 5' RACE reads, TCRdb called clonotypes with MiXCR, one entry per CDR3 protein. The table includes more than 400,000 distinct CDR3 sequences, about 20% detected once. The sample was PBMCs or a T cell subset sorted from them (not recorded which). The chain uses TRBV12-3 or TRBV12-4 and TRBJ2-5; weak D call: TRBD1 (6 bases). The source of this sequence is an adult woman who had mild COVID-19 (a few samples of this study predate the infection). Cell type and time point are not known. The CDR3 here is CASSLLGRGKETQYF. The CDR3 bases are TGTGCCAGCAGTTTATTGGGCAGGGGAAAAGAGACCCAGTACTTC.